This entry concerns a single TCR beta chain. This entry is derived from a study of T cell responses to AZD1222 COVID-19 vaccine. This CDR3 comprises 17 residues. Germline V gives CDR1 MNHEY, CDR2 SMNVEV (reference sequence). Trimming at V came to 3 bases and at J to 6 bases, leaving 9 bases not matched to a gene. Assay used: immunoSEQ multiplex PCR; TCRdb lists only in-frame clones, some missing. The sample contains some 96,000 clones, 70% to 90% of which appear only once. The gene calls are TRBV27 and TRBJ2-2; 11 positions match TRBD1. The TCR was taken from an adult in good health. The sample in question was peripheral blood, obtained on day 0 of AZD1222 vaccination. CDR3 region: CASSFRGQGGRSGELFF. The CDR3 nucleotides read TGTGCCAGCAGTTTCCGGGGACAGGGGGGCCGGTCCGGGGAGCTGTTTTTT.